One TCR beta chain is described in this entry. Its antigen is unidentified. This CDR3 spans 14 amino acids. Deletions cut 2 bases from V and 0 bases from J, with 6 bases between. Germline CDR1 SGDLS, CDR2 YYNGEE. Primers for the PCR totalled 60 Vbeta and 13 Jbeta. Method: immunoSEQ multiplex PCR; TCRdb's copy keeps in-frame clones and lacks some. The sample has fewer than 150,000 clones; about 80% are singletons. The data belong to a study of cytomegalovirus exposure and HLA in healthy donors. Study-wide points: Reportedly, cytomegalovirus status was diagnosed with high sensitivity and specificity. The study labeled 180 or so TCR beta chains cytomegalovirus-associated.

The receptor was derived from a male donor in good health and CMV-seronegative. Sequences were obtained from PBMCs. V is TRBV9 and J is TRBJ1-3; D is undetermined. The CDR3 coding sequence is TGTGCCAGCAGCGTGGAGTTCTCTGGAAACACCATATATTTT. Protein product: CASSVEFSGNTIYF.